The source of this TCR beta chain is a study of T-cell memory formation after mild COVID-19. Study in general: Most TCR clusters belonged to a single donor.

Overall study findings and caveats: Still unconfirmed is whether the second-wave clones peaking on day 37 recognized SARS-CoV-2. CD4+ bias marked clones expanding day 15 to 37, unlike balanced contracting clones.

The germline V gene encodes CDR1 MRHNA and CDR2 SNTAGT. Trimming shortened V by 5 bases and J by 7 bases, and 12 bases separated the two germline ends. CDR3 size: 14 residues. 5'RACE with constant-segment primers yielded barcoded, UMI-tagged TCR alpha and TCR beta cDNA libraries. TCRdb called the 5' RACE reads again in MiXCR, with one record for every CDR3 protein. The sample comprises 110,000 to 150,000 distinct CDR3 sequences, almost 25% of which are singletons, and roughly 24% rests with the top ten. This clonotype was counted a few times. The antigen is not known. The chain employs TRBV6-4 and TRBJ1-6; D might be TRBD1 (5 bases). The sequenced material came from PBMCs or a T cell subset sorted from them (not recorded which). This sequence was found in an adult woman who had mild COVID-19 (a few samples of this study predate the infection). Cell type and time point are not known. The DNA of the CDR3 is TGTGCCAGCAGTCTCCAGGGCGGAAATTCACCCCTCCACTTT. Its protein product is CASSLQGGNSPLHF.